This record covers a single T cell receptor beta chain. These data come from a study of blood T cell repertoires in COVID-19. Measured with immunoSEQ multiplex PCR; TCRdb has only the in-frame clones, and not every one. The sample holds around 140,000 clones, roughly 80% seen once. The TCR originated in a man aged 65-85 years who had recovered from COVID-19. Sample: peripheral blood.

CDR3 sequence reads: CASSSGQGADTEAFF. CDR3 coding DNA: TGTGCCAGCAGCAGTGGACAGGGGGCAGACACTGAAGCTTTCTTT. The chain joins TRBV11-2 to TRBJ1-1; 11 bases are shared with TRBD1. Germline values: CDR1 SGHAT, CDR2 FQNNGV. With 5 bases clipped from V and 3 bases from J, the junction kept 5 bases outside the gene matches. The CDR3 has 15 amino acids.